The present TCR beta chain was sequenced within a study of beta chain features in type 1 diabetes. Study-wide points: TCRB CDR3s were moderately but significantly shorter in Type 1 diabetes patients in all four CD4+ subsets.

On this clone: Its antigen remains unknown.

Averaging about 116 mL, one heparinised blood draw came from each individual donor. The whole isolated RNA underwent reverse transcription, so sequencing captured expressed TCRB transcripts. A few million reads were obtained on average from naive, central memory and regulatory T cell samples. TCRdb's table, derived via immunoSEQ multiplex PCR, lists solely in-frame clones and lacks some. The profile shows around 260,000 clones, 20% of them singletons. The CDR3 consists of 14 residues. V trimming: 5 bases; J trimming: 6 bases; junction bases outside the gene matches: 9. Germline values: CDR1 SQVTM, CDR2 ANQGSEA.

The clonotype originates from a woman aged 35 to 49 with type 1 diabetes. The sequenced material came from naive CD4+ T cells from blood. The chain combines TRBV29-1 with TRBJ2-1, with 8 bases that match TRBD1. DNA of the CDR3: TGCAGCGTTCATACCGGGGACAGGAGCAATGAGCAGTTCTTC. It encodes CSVHTGDRSNEQFF.